This TCR beta chain was retrieved from a study of cytomegalovirus exposure and HLA in healthy donors. PCR employed 60 Vbeta and 13 Jbeta primers. Sequencing used immunoSEQ multiplex PCR; TCRdb keeps in-frame clones, though not all of them. This table lists around 210,000 clones. The ends lost 0 bases at V and 7 bases at J; junction bases unmatched: 8. Per the germline V gene, CDR1 is MNHEY and CDR2 is SVGAGI. The CDR3 extends over 15 amino acids. As regards this clone: Its antigen is not identified.

General observations from the study: V- and J-gene trimming of TCR beta was linked (in a later analysis) to a missense DCLRE1C variant.

Sequencing was done on a sample of PBMCs. The chain uses TRBV6-5 and TRBJ2-7; 8 nucleotides line up with TRBD1. The TCR sequence derives from a woman aged 25 to 39 in good health and CMV-seropositive. The CDR3 protein is CASSYSPGGIVEQYF. The CDR3 DNA follows: TGTGCCAGCAGTTACTCCCCAGGGGGCATTGTGGAGCAGTACTTC.